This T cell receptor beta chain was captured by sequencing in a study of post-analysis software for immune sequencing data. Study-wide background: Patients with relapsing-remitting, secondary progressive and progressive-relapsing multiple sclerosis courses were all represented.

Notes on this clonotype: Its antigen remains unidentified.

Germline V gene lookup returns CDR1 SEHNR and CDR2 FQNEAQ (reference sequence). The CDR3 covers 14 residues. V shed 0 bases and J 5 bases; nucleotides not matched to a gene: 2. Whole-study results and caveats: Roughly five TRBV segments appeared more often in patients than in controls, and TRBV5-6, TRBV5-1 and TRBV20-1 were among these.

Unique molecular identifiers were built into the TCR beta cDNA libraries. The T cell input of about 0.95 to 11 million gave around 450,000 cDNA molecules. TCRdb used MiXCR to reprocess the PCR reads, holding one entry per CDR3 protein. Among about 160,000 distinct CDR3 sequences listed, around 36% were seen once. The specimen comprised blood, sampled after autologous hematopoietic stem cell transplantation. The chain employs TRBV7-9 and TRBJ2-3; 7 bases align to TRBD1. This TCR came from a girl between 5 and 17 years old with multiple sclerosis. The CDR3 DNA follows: TGTGCCAGCAGCTTAGCACAGGGGTTAGATACGCAGTATTTT. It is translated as CASSLAQGLDTQYF.